Listed below are T cell receptor beta chains from one sample, sequenced in a study of T-cell memory formation after mild COVID-19. TCRdb processed the 5' RACE reads anew with MiXCR; each CDR3 protein has one entry. The table includes 380,000 or so distinct CDR3 sequences, approximately 15% detected once. Sequences were obtained from PBMCs or a T cell subset sorted from them (not recorded which). The origin of the receptors is a man younger than 30 who had mild COVID-19 (a few samples of this study predate the infection). Cell type and time point are not known. CDR3s include the opening cysteine and the closing phenylalanine or tryptophan. D genes are given only for firm matches. Only part of the rows carry a size: once, few, many, or a class if the clone is expanded.

>TRBJ2-3|-|-|TRBV20-1|13
TGCAGTGCTAGAGGGGGGGTCACAGATACGCAGTATTTT
CSARGGVTDTQYF
>TRBJ2-7|-|few|TRBV6-5|16
TGTGCCAGCACCCGGGACCGACGAGAGGGAACCTACGAGCAGTACTTC
CASTRDRREGTYEQYF
>TRBJ2-4|TRBD2|few|TRBV4-3|16
TGCGCCAGCAGCCAGGGGAGCGGGGGTTCAAAAAACATTCAGTACTTC
CASSQGSGGSKNIQYF
>TRBJ2-5|-|-|TRBV5-4|15
TGTGCCAGCAGCTTTAGGGGCGCGGGGACAGAGACCCAGTACTTC
CASSFRGAGTETQYF
>TRBJ1-1|-|few|TRBV27|12
TGTGCCAGCAGCCGGGTTGTGGGTGAGGCTTTCTTT
CASSRVVGEAFF
>TRBJ2-7|-|few|TRBV18|13
TGTGCCAGCTCACCGGACGGAACCTACGAGCAGTACTTC
CASSPDGTYEQYF
>TRBJ2-5|TRBD1|few|TRBV5-1|15
TGCGCCAGCAGCTTGGCGCCAGGGGGATCAGAGACCCAGTACTTC
CASSLAPGGSETQYF
>TRBJ2-2|-|many|TRBV11-2|14
TGTGCCAGCAGCCCGCTGGAGGTCGCCGGGGAGCTGTTTTTT
CASSPLEVAGELFF
>TRBJ1-1|-|-|TRBV7-9|16
TGTGCCAGCAGCTTCCTCCCGAAGACAGCGAACACTGAAGCTTTCTTT
CASSFLPKTANTEAFF
>TRBJ2-2|-|-|TRBV11-2|13
TGTGCCAGCAGCTTAGTAGACACCGGGGAGCTGTTTTTT
CASSLVDTGELFF
>TRBJ1-2|-|-|TRBV12-3/TRBV12-4|12
TGTGCCAGCAGTTTAGCGCTTATAGGCTACACCTTC
CASSLALIGYTF
>TRBJ1-2|-|-|TRBV6-6|12
TGTGCCAGCTGGCGGGGAACAGATGGCTACACCTTC
CASWRGTDGYTF
>TRBJ2-7|TRBD1|few|TRBV5-6|15
TGTGCCAGCAGAGGGCTGGGACAGGGCGCCTACGAGCAGTACTTC
CASRGLGQGAYEQYF
>TRBJ1-2|-|-|TRBV7-9|14
TGTGCCAGCAGCCCGTCGAAAGACCACTATGGCTACACCTTC
CASSPSKDHYGYTF
>TRBJ2-3|-|-|TRBV4-1|17
TGCGCCAGCAGCCAGGAACCAGGGGGGGGGAGCACAGATACGCAGTATTTT
CASSQEPGGGSTDTQYF
>TRBJ2-5|-|few|TRBV12-3/TRBV12-4|14
TGTGCCAGCACCAAAGCAGTCTTCCAAGAGACCCAGTACTTC
CASTKAVFQETQYF
>TRBJ2-1|TRBD1|many|TRBV5-1|16
TGCGCCAGCAGCTTGGCCGGGGGACAGGGGATTAATGAGCAGTTCTTC
CASSLAGGQGINEQFF
>TRBJ1-5|-|few|TRBV12-3/TRBV12-4|16
TGTGCCAGCACCCTATCGCGGGGGGCAAGCAATCAGCCCCAGCATTTT
CASTLSRGASNQPQHF
>TRBJ1-2|-|few|TRBV20-1|12
TGCAGTGCTCCCGGGGTTTGGCATGGCTACACCTTC
CSAPGVWHGYTF
>TRBJ2-3|TRBD2|-|TRBV4-3|17
TGCGCCAGCAGCCAAGATATTGCAGCGGGGGGGGTAGATACGCAGTATTTT
CASSQDIAAGGVDTQYF
>TRBJ2-1|-|few|TRBV12-3/TRBV12-4|16
TGTGCCAGCAGCCCCGGGGGAAGCGGTGGTTACAATGAGCAGTTCTTC
CASSPGGSGGYNEQFF
>TRBJ1-2|-|few|TRBV7-9|13
TGTGCCAGCAGCGCCTTGGGGGGAGGCGGCTACACCTTC
CASSALGGGGYTF
>TRBJ2-3|-|-|TRBV6-5|16
TGTGCCAGCAGTTACTCACAAGTTGGTCTGGGAGATACGCAGTATTTT
CASSYSQVGLGDTQYF
>TRBJ2-1|TRBD2|-|TRBV4-1|17
TGCGCCAGCAGCCAAGATCCGGGACTAGGGTCCTACAATGAGCAGTTCTTC
CASSQDPGLGSYNEQFF
>TRBJ2-1|-|-|TRBV7-7|14
TGTGCTAGCAGCTTACACGCAGGGAACAATGAGCAGTTCTTC
CASSLHAGNNEQFF
>TRBJ1-1|-|few|TRBV6-5|13
TGTGCCAGCAGCAGGGACCCCCGGACTGAAGCTTTCTTT
CASSRDPRTEAFF
>TRBJ1-2|-|-|TRBV9|16
TGTGCCAGCAGCGTGGCTCCCAAGGTTTCAGCCTATGGCTACACCTTC
CASSVAPKVSAYGYTF
>TRBJ1-2|TRBD1|many|TRBV28|15
TGTGCCAGCAGCTCCGGGACAGGGGTGAGGGATGGCTACACCTTC
CASSSGTGVRDGYTF
>TRBJ2-5|-|many|TRBV5-1|16
TGCGCCAGCAGCTTGAATCTCCGGACAGCCCATCAGACCCAGTACTTC
CASSLNLRTAHQTQYF
>TRBJ2-7|TRBD1|few|TRBV5-1|14
TGCGCCAGCAGCTTGGCCGGGACAGCCTACGAGCAGTACTTC
CASSLAGTAYEQYF
>TRBJ1-4|-|many|TRBV12-3/TRBV12-4|12
TGTGCCAGCAGGACAGGTTACGAAAAACTGTTTTTT
CASRTGYEKLFF
>TRBJ2-3|-|-|TRBV25-1|15
TGTGCCAGCAGTGCGGGGACGTATAGCACAGATACGCAGTATTTT
CASSAGTYSTDTQYF
>TRBJ2-1|-|few|TRBV7-9|12
TGTGCCAGCAGCCAACAGGGTACTGAGCAGTTCTTC
CASSQQGTEQFF
>TRBJ2-2|-|-|TRBV7-9|15
TGTGCCAGCAGCAAAGAAGGGACATGGGATGGGGAGCTGTTTTTT
CASSKEGTWDGELFF
>TRBJ1-1|TRBD1|-|TRBV5-5|14
TGTGCCAGCAGCTGGGACAGGACTTACACTGAAGCTTTCTTT
CASSWDRTYTEAFF
>TRBJ1-1|TRBD1|-|TRBV5-1|18
TGCGCCAGCAGGGTTGTTCTCTCCAGGAGACAGGGAGGGACTGAAGCTTTCTTT
CASRVVLSRRQGGTEAFF
>TRBJ2-5|-|few|TRBV20-1|13
TGCAGTGCTGAGTTGCCCGGAGGGGAGACCCAGTACTTC
CSAELPGGETQYF
>TRBJ1-1|TRBD1|few|TRBV11-2|15
TGTGCCAGCAGGAGACAGGGGCTATTGAACACTGAAGCTTTCTTT
CASRRQGLLNTEAFF
>TRBJ2-3|TRBD2|few|TRBV9|16
TGTGCCAGCAGCGTTAATAGCGGGGGGAGCACAGATACGCAGTATTTT
CASSVNSGGSTDTQYF
>TRBJ2-5|TRBD1|-|TRBV7-2|15
TGTGCCAGCAGCTTCGACAGGGGCCGAGGAGAGACCCAGTACTTC
CASSFDRGRGETQYF